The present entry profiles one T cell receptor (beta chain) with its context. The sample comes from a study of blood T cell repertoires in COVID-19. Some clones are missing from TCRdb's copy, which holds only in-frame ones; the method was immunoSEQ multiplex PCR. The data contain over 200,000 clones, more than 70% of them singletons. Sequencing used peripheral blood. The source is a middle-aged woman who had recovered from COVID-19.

The CDR3 nucleotides are TGTGCCACCCGGGGGACGCTTAATCAGCCCCAGCATTTT. It codes for CATRGTLNQPQHF. This sequence joins TRBV6-5 and TRBJ1-5, with D possibly matching TRBD1 (5 bases). This CDR3 is built from 13 residues. Trimming stripped 10 bases from V and 4 bases from J, with 14 bases between. The germline V gene encodes CDR1 MNHEY and CDR2 SVGAGI.